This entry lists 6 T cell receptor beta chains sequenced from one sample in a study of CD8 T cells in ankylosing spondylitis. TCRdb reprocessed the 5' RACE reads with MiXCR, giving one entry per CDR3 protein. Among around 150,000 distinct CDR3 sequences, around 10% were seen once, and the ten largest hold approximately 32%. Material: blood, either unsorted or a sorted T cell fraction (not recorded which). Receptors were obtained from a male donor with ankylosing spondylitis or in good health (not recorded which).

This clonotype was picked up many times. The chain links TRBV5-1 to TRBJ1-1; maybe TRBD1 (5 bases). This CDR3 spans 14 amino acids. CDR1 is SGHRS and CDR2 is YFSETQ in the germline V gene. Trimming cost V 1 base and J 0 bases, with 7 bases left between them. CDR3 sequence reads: CASSLTTVNTEAFF. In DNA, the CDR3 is TGCGCCAGCAGCTTGACGACAGTGAACACTGAAGCTTTCTTT.

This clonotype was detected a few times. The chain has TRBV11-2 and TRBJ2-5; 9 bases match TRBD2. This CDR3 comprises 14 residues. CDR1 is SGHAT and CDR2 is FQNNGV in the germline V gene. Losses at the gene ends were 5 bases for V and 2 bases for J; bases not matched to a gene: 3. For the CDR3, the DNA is TGTGCCAGCAGCCTTAGCGGGAGACAAGAGACCCAGTACTTC. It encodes CASSLSGRQETQYF.

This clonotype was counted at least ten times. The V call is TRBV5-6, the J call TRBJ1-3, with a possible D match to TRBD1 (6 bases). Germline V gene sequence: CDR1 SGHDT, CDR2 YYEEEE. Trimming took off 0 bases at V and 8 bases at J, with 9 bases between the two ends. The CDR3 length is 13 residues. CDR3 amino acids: CASSLVGGHTIYF. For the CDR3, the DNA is TGTGCCAGCAGCTTGGTTGGGGGCCACACCATATATTTT.

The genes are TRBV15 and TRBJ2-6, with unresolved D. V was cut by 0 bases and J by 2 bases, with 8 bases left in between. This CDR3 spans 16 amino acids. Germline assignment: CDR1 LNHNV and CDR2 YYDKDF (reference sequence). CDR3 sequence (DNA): TGTGCCACCAGCAGAGAGCCCCAAGCTGGGGCCAACGTCCTGACTTTC. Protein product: CATSREPQAGANVLTF.

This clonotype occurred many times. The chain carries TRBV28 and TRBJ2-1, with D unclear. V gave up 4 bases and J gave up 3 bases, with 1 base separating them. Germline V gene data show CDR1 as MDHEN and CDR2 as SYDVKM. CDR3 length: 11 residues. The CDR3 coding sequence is TGTGCCAGCAGTTACTACAATGAGCAGTTCTTC. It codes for CASSYYNEQFF.

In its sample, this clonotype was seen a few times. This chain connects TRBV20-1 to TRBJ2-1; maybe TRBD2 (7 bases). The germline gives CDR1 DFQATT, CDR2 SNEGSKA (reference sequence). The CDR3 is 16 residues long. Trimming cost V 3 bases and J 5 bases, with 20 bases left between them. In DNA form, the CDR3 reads TGCAGTGCTAGGGGCTTAACTCGGGGGGCTGACAATGAGCAGTTCTTC. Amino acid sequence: CSARGLTRGADNEQFF.